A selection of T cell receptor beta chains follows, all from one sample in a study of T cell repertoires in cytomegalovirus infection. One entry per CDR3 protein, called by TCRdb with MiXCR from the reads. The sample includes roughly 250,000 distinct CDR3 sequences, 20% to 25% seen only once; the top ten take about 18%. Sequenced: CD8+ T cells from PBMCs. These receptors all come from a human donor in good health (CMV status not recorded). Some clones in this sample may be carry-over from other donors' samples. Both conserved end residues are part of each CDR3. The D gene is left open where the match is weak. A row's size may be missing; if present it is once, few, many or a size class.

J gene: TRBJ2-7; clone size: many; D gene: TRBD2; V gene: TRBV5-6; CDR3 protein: CASSSTSGVYYEQYF; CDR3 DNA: TGTGCCAGCAGCTCAACTAGCGGGGTGTACTACGAGCAGTACTTC
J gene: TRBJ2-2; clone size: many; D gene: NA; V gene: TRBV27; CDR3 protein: CASSLSFVWVPGELFF; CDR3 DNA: TGTGCCAGCAGTTTATCGTTCGTTTGGGTGCCCGGGGAGCTGTTTTTT
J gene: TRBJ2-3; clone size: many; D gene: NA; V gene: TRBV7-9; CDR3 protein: CASIEKAPDTQYF; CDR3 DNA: TGTGCCAGCATCGAGAAGGCGCCAGATACGCAGTATTTT
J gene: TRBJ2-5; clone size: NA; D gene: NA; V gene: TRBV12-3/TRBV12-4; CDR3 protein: CASSLGSSVGGETQYF; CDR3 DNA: TGTGCCAGCAGTTTAGGGTCCAGCGTCGGGGGAGAGACCCAGTACTTC
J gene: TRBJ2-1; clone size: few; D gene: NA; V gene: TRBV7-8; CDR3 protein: CASSLKGSYNEQFF; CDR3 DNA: TGTGCCAGCAGCTTGAAGGGGTCCTACAATGAGCAGTTCTTC
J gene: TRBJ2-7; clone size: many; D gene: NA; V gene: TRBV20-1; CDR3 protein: CSARARQGHYEQYF; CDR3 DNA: TGCAGTGCTAGGGCCCGCCAGGGCCATTACGAGCAGTACTTC
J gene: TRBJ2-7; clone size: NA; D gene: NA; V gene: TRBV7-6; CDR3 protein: CASSLGGPRYEQYF; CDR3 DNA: TGTGCCAGCAGTTTGGGCGGACCGCGTTACGAGCAGTACTTC
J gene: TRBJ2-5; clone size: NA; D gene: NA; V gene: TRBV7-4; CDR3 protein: CASSHPFKSRTETQYF; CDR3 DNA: TGTGCCAGCAGCCACCCGTTCAAGAGTAGGACGGAGACCCAGTACTTC
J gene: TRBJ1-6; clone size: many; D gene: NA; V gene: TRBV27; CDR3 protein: CASSFKGVLSPLHF; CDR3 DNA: TGTGCCAGCAGTTTCAAGGGGGTTCTTTCACCCCTCCACTTT
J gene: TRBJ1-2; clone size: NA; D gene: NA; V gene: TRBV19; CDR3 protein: CATQGLSGGEYGYTF; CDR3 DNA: TGTGCCACCCAAGGCCTTTCCGGGGGAGAATATGGCTACACCTTC